Below, 17 T cell receptor beta chains from the same sample are listed, as sequenced in a study of blood T cell repertoires in COVID-19. The method was immunoSEQ multiplex PCR; TCRdb's version includes in-frame clones alone and lacks a portion of them. Among about 160,000 clones, about 83% were seen once, and the ten largest hold 10% to 13%. Sequences were obtained from peripheral blood. The receptors come from a woman in her 70s with COVID-19, enrolled during active disease.

The rearrangement uses TRBV7-2 and TRBJ2-7, with TRBD2 identical over 9 bases. V shed 5 bases and J 3 bases; nucleotides not matched to a gene: 8. Germline CDR1 and CDR2: SGHTA and FQGNSA. The CDR3 is 15 amino acids. This chain's CDR3 is CASSPGGSGSYEQYF. The CDR3, as DNA: TGTGCCAGCAGCCCCGGTGGTAGCGGGAGCTACGAGCAGTACTTC.

This clone was found once. The rearrangement joins TRBV7-6 to TRBJ2-7, with D possibly TRBD2 on 6 matching bases. Germline V gene data show CDR1 as SGHVS and CDR2 as FNYEAQ. The CDR3 length is 15 residues. Trimming left V 0 bases short and J 2 bases short, with 11 bases between. CDR3 protein: CASSLAGGNTYEQYF. The CDR3 DNA sequence: TGTGCCAGCAGCTTAGCGGGGGGTAATACCTACGAGCAGTACTTC.

V and J are TRBV14 and TRBJ2-2, with 7 bases identical to TRBD1. Germline V CDR1 and CDR2: SGHDN, FVKESK. The CDR3 is made up of 17 amino acids. J was trimmed by 1 base and V by 2 bases; bases with no gene match: 7. CDR3 sequence reads: CASSQFTGTENTGELFF. CDR3 sequence (DNA): TGTGCCAGCAGCCAATTCACAGGGACAGAGAACACCGGGGAGCTGTTTTTT.

This clone came up once. This sequence joins TRBV20-1 and TRBJ1-4; unclear D gene. Trimming cost V 3 bases and J 8 bases, with 7 bases left between them. The germline V gene encodes CDR1 DFQATT and CDR2 SNEGSKA (reference sequence). The CDR3 is 11 residues long. CDR3 sequence reads: CSASKAEKLFF. Here the CDR3 DNA reads TGCAGTGCTAGTAAAGCCGAAAAACTGTTTTTT.

This clone appeared a single time. V and J are TRBV18 and TRBJ1-2; D call uncertain. The CDR3 sequence is 13 residues long. V dropped 3 bases and J dropped 4 bases, with 9 bases sitting between them. CDR1 KGHSH and CDR2 LQKENI come from the germline V gene. The CDR3 nucleotides are TGTGCCAGCTCACCGGGCAGTCTCTATGGCTACACCTTC. It encodes CASSPGSLYGYTF.

This chain connects TRBV12-3 or TRBV12-4 to TRBJ2-3, with a weak D call TRBD1 (6 bases). Trimming shortened V by 3 bases and J by 5 bases, and 9 bases separated the two germline ends. The CDR3 contains 13 residues. CDR3 loop: CASSLNREDTQYF. The CDR3 DNA reads as TGTGCCAGCAGTTTGAACAGGGAAGATACGCAGTATTTT.

The V call is TRBV5-1, the J call TRBJ1-3; D may be TRBD1 (5 bases). The CDR3 runs to 15 residues. V was shortened by 0 bases and J by 0 bases, with 7 bases between the two germline ends. Germline values: CDR1 SGHRS, CDR2 YFSETQ. CDR3 bases: TGCGCCAGCAGCTTGGAGGGGTCCTCTGGAAACACCATATATTTT. It translates to CASSLEGSSGNTIYF.

This chain connects TRBV27 to TRBJ2-2, with D perhaps matching TRBD2 (6 bases). CDR1 and CDR2 from the germline V gene are MNHEY and SMNVEV (reference sequence). The CDR3 has 14 residues. Trimming removed 3 bases at V and 3 bases at J, with 8 bases between. The CDR3 bases are TGTGCCAGCAGTTTTACGGGGGACACCGGGGAGCTGTTTTTT. Its protein is CASSFTGDTGELFF.

The CDR3 DNA sequence: TGCGCCAGCAGTGAGTCGAGGGAAGGTGAAGCTTTCTTT. This sequence encodes CASSESREGEAFF. The V gene is TRBV10-1, the J gene TRBJ1-1; D gene ambiguous. Germline CDR1 WNHNN, CDR2 SYGVQD (reference sequence). There are 13 residues in the CDR3. V was pared by 0 bases and J by 7 bases, with 9 bases between.

The rearrangement joins TRBV10-3 to TRBJ2-1; 7 bases align to TRBD2. Germline values: CDR1 ENHRY, CDR2 SYGVKD. The ends lost 3 bases at V and 5 bases at J; junction bases unmatched: 7. The CDR3 extends over 15 amino acids. CDR3 coding DNA: TGTGCCATCAGTGACCCCACTAGCGACAACAATGAGCAGTTCTTC. Residues: CAISDPTSDNNEQFF.

The DNA for the CDR3 is TGTGCCAGCAGTTTAATTGGGACAGTTTCAGATACGCAGTATTTT. Translation gives CASSLIGTVSDTQYF. This chain links TRBV28 with TRBJ2-3, with 7 bases that match TRBD1. Looked up from germline, CDR1 is MDHEN and CDR2 is SYDVKM. With V trimmed by 2 bases and J by 4 bases, 6 bases remained unmatched. The CDR3 contains 15 residues.

This chain links TRBV7-6 with TRBJ2-3, with 10 bases matching TRBD2. Germline-derived CDR1 and CDR2 are SGHVS and FNYEAQ. CDR3 length: 16 amino acids. With V trimmed by 4 bases and J by 2 bases, 6 bases remained unmatched. CDR3 amino acids: CASSSNSGGITDTQYF. CDR3 DNA: TGTGCCAGCAGCTCAAATAGCGGGGGGATCACAGATACGCAGTATTTT.

V usage is TRBV10-3 and J usage is TRBJ2-5, with TRBD1 identical over 12 bases. The J segment lost 5 bases and the V segment lost 3 bases, leaving 4 bases of the junction unmatched. This CDR3 has 15 residues. The germline CDR1 and CDR2 sequences are ENHRY and SYGVKD. CDR3 loop: CAISDPGQGAETQYF. CDR3 in DNA: TGTGCCATCAGTGACCCGGGACAGGGGGCTGAGACCCAGTACTTC.

The chain employs TRBV14 and TRBJ2-3; possible D gene TRBD2, 6 bases. CDR1 and CDR2 (germline): SGHDN, FVKESK. Trimming took 1 base from V and 3 from J, leaving 14 bases between them. The CDR3 runs to 16 residues. Written as DNA, the CDR3 is TGTGCCAGCAGCCAAGGGGGACTCATGAGGACAGATACGCAGTATTTT. Protein sequence: CASSQGGLMRTDTQYF.

The chain links TRBV6-6 to TRBJ1-5; 10 positions match TRBD1. The junction had 10 bases not matched to a gene; V was cut back by 4 bases and J by 7 bases. There are 16 residues in the CDR3. Per germline, CDR1 MNHNY and CDR2 SVGAGI (reference sequence). The CDR3 is CASSSRTGGSDQPQHF. In DNA form, the CDR3 reads TGTGCCAGCAGTTCAAGGACAGGGGGATCGGACCAGCCCCAGCATTTT.

This clone was recorded a few times. The chain employs TRBV11-3 and TRBJ1-1; D is perhaps TRBD1 (6 bases). Trimming shortened V by 2 bases and J by 0 bases, and 7 bases separated the two germline ends. CDR3 length: 14 amino acids. Germline values: CDR1 SGHNT, CDR2 YENEEA. CDR3 DNA: TGTGCCAGCAGCTTAACAGGGATGAACACTGAAGCTTTCTTT. It codes for CASSLTGMNTEAFF.

The J gene is TRBJ1-2, the V gene TRBV10-3; D is undetermined. The CDR3 loop spans 12 amino acids. Trimming took 11 bases from V and 2 from J, leaving 12 bases between them. CDR1 ENHRY and CDR2 SYGVKD come from the germline V gene. The CDR3 reads CAARVQNYGYTF. In DNA, the CDR3 is TGTGCCGCGCGAGTACAGAACTATGGCTACACCTTC.